The 11 T cell receptor beta chains reported below all come from one sample, sequenced in a study of blood T cell repertoires in COVID-19. Sequenced by immunoSEQ multiplex PCR; TCRdb stores in-frame clones only, minus some. The data show about 44,000 clones, approximately 90% seen once. Specimen: peripheral blood. These receptors all come from a woman of 80 years or more in a cohort sampled during active or convalescent COVID-19.

The count of this clone is one. This chain uses TRBV13 with TRBJ2-3; TRBD2 matches at 10 bases. J gave up 2 bases and V 5 bases, and 19 bases lay outside the gene matches. Germline values: CDR1 PRHDT, CDR2 FYEKMQ (reference sequence). This CDR3 contains 20 residues. For the CDR3, the DNA is TGTGCCAGCAGCCCACTAATGGCAGCGGGGGGGCGGAGCCACACAGATACGCAGTATTTT. The encoded protein is CASSPLMAAGGRSHTDTQYF.

The gene calls are TRBV7-2 and TRBJ2-7; 11 bases are shared with TRBD2. With V trimmed by 5 bases and J by 4 bases, 4 bases remained unmatched. CDR3 size: 14 residues. Germline V gene lookup returns CDR1 SGHTA and CDR2 FQGNSA. CDR3 region: CASSPGLAAYEQYF. DNA for the CDR3: TGTGCCAGCAGCCCGGGACTAGCGGCTTACGAGCAGTACTTC.

The chain is built from TRBV25-1 and TRBJ1-1, with 8 nucleotides matching TRBD1. The CDR3 runs to 17 residues. Germline CDR1 is MGHDK and CDR2 is SYGVNS. Trimming took 7 bases from V and 5 from J; bases not matched to a gene: 18. In DNA, the CDR3 is TGTGCCAGCACCGCAGCGGTCGGGGGCAGGGGGCAAACTGAAGCTTTCTTT. Protein product: CASTAAVGGRGQTEAFF.

Here the CDR3 DNA reads TGTGCCAGCAGCCCCGGACAGTTCTACGAGCAGTACTTC. Translated, it gives CASSPGQFYEQYF. This sequence joins TRBV3-1 (or the pseudogene TRBV3-2) and TRBJ2-7; possibly TRBD1 for D (6 bases). CDR1 is LGHDT and CDR2 is YNNKEL in the germline V gene (reference sequence). Trimming left V 4 bases short and J 3 bases short, with 10 bases between. The CDR3 totals 13 residues.

The chain links TRBV5-1 to TRBJ2-5, with TRBD2 as a possible D gene (6 bases). Germline V gene lookup returns CDR1 SGHRS and CDR2 YFSETQ. The CDR3 runs to 12 residues. Trimming removed 7 bases from V and 4 bases from J, with 11 bases in between. Here the CDR3 DNA reads TGCGCCAGCGCCCCCGGGGGAGAGACCCAGTACTTC. It yields the protein CASAPGGETQYF.

The chain links TRBV6-6 to TRBJ1-5, with 10 bases lining up with TRBD1. V was clipped by 5 bases and J by 6 bases; unmatched bases: 7. CDR3 length: 15 amino acids. CDR1 and CDR2 from the germline V gene are MNHNY and SVGAGI (reference sequence). In DNA form, the CDR3 reads TGTGCCAGCAGTCAGAACCGGGACAGGGGTCAGCCCCAGCATTTT. Residues: CASSQNRDRGQPQHF.

The chain links TRBV5-1 to TRBJ2-5, with TRBD2 matching over 14 bases. Germline assignment: CDR1 SGHRS and CDR2 YFSETQ. Losses at the gene ends were 0 bases for V and 5 bases for J; bases not matched to a gene: 3. The CDR3 consists of 16 residues. In DNA form, the CDR3 reads TGCGCCAGCAGCTTGGGACTAGCGGGAGGGGTTGAGACCCAGTACTTC. Amino acids: CASSLGLAGGVETQYF.

The chain joins TRBV4-3 to TRBJ1-3, with 10 bases that match TRBD1. The V segment lost 0 bases and the J segment 4 bases; nucleotides outside the gene matches: 9. The CDR3 has 18 amino acids. CDR1 and CDR2 (germline): LGHNA, YSLEER. CDR3 sequence: CASSQDRGQGTRGNTIYF. Here the CDR3 DNA reads TGCGCCAGCAGCCAAGATCGGGGACAGGGGACGCGAGGAAACACCATATATTTT.

This clone was seen a handful of times. The chain combines TRBV5-1 with TRBJ2-1; TRBD1 aligns across 9 bases. Germline CDR1 reads SGHRS; CDR2 reads YFSETQ. With V trimmed by 4 bases and J by 8 bases, 4 bases remained unmatched. This CDR3 has 13 residues. In DNA, the CDR3 is TGCGCCAGCAGCACGGGACAGGGCGATGAGCAGTTCTTC. It translates to CASSTGQGDEQFF.

The V and J genes are TRBV13 and TRBJ1-2; no clear D gene. In germline, CDR1 is PRHDT, CDR2 FYEKMQ (reference sequence). The CDR3 extends over 15 amino acids. Trimming shortened V by 4 bases and J by 0 bases, and 12 bases separated the two germline ends. The CDR3 protein is CASSSRTESNYGYTF. The CDR3 DNA sequence: TGTGCCAGCAGCTCTCGCACAGAATCTAACTATGGCTACACCTTC.

The rearrangement joins TRBV5-5 to TRBJ2-1; TRBD2 agrees at 8 bases. Germline V gene sequence: CDR1 SGHKS, CDR2 YYEKEE (reference sequence). V trimming: 4 bases; J trimming: 7 bases; junction bases outside the gene matches: 10. The CDR3 length is 15 residues. The CDR3 loop is CASSPAVAGPNEQFF. CDR3 sequence (DNA): TGTGCCAGCAGCCCCGCGGTAGCGGGACCTAATGAGCAGTTCTTC.